These 17 T cell receptor beta chains were sequenced from one sample in a study of blood T cell repertoires in COVID-19. Clones were sequenced by immunoSEQ multiplex PCR, and TCRdb holds only the in-frame ones, with some missing. The data show about 160,000 clones, with 79% seen just once and approximately 7.6% held by the top ten. The specimen was peripheral blood. These receptors all come from a woman aged 60 to 75 with COVID-19, enrolled during active disease.

The chain recombines TRBV24-1 with TRBJ2-7, with TRBD1 matching 8 bases. The junction had 19 bases not matched to a gene; V was cut back by 10 bases and J by 0 bases. CDR3 size: 18 residues. Per the germline V gene, CDR1 is KGHDR and CDR2 is SFDVKD. The DNA for the CDR3 is TGTGCCACACCGGGGCCGGGACAGGATAACTTTACCTCCTACGAGCAGTACGTC. Translation: CATPGPGQDNFTSYEQYV.

The J gene is TRBJ2-2, the V gene TRBV4-1; a weak D match, TRBD2 (6 bases). The CDR3 extends over 16 amino acids. The germline gives CDR1 MGHRA, CDR2 YSYEKL. Trimming stripped 0 bases from V and 3 bases from J, with 11 bases between. CDR3 protein: CASSQETGVYTGELFF. The CDR3 DNA reads TGCGCCAGCAGCCAAGAAACGGGGGTCTACACCGGGGAGCTGTTTTTT.

The gene calls are TRBV19 and TRBJ2-5, with D perhaps TRBD2 (5 bases). Germline CDR1 is LNHDA and CDR2 is SQIVND (reference sequence). The germline V and J ends were trimmed by 6 bases and 6 bases, with 8 bases remaining between them. This CDR3 has 11 residues. The CDR3 nucleotides read TGTGCCAGTAGAGAGGGAAAGACCCAGTACTTC. Amino acid sequence: CASREGKTQYF. The full variable domain, its missing parts supplied by reference TRBV19 and TRBJ2-5, is DGGITQSPKYLFRKEGQNVTLSCEQNLNHDAMYWYRQDPGQGLRLIYYSQIVNDFQKGDIAEGYSVSREKKESFPLTVTSAQKNPTAFYLCASREGKTQYFGPGTRLLVL.

The rearrangement uses TRBV28 and TRBJ2-7; 8 nucleotides align to TRBD1. The CDR3 has 18 amino acids. Trimming cost V 1 base and J 2 bases; bases outside gene matches: 13. Germline V gene sequence: CDR1 MDHEN, CDR2 SYDVKM. CDR3 bases: TGTGCCAGCAGTTTATATCCATACAGGGGGGTTGGGGCCTACGAGCAGTACTTC. Amino acid sequence: CASSLYPYRGVGAYEQYF. Using reference TRBV28 and TRBJ2-7 for the parts outside the CDR3, the full variable domain is DVKVTQSSRYLVKRTGEKVFLECVQDMDHENMFWYRQDPGLGLRLIYFSYDVKMKEKGDIPEGYSVSREKKERFSLILESASTNQTSMYLCASSLYPYRGVGAYEQYFGPGTRLTVT.

This rearrangement joins TRBV28 to TRBJ1-6; D unclear. Deletions cut 6 bases from V and 5 bases from J, with 8 bases between. This CDR3 contains 13 residues. Germline V gives CDR1 MDHEN, CDR2 SYDVKM. The CDR3 nucleotides read TGTGCCAGCAGCTACAGAGATAATTCACCCCTCCACTTT. Residues: CASSYRDNSPLHF.

The rearrangement joins TRBV5-1 to TRBJ2-1; the match to TRBD1 covers 7 bases. CDR3 size: 13 residues. The V and J ends lost 7 bases and 9 bases, in that order; junction bases with no gene match: 10. The germline V gene has CDR1 SGHRS and CDR2 YFSETQ. The CDR3 bases are TGCGCCAGCGGATCAACAGGGGCGGGTGAGCAGTTCTTC. It yields the protein CASGSTGAGEQFF.

The chain has TRBV7-8 and TRBJ2-7; D is ambiguous. CDR3 length: 15 residues. Trimming shortened V by 0 bases and J by 0 bases, and 9 bases separated the two germline ends. Germline CDR1 SGHVS, CDR2 FQNEAQ. The CDR3 DNA sequence: TGTGCCAGCAGCTTAGCATATCCCAGCTCCTACGAGCAGTACGTC. Translated: CASSLAYPSSYEQYV.

In regard to this clone: At one of its ends the junction is not consistent with the germline gene, which may arise from a read error. This sequence joins TRBV7-2 and TRBJ1-4; D perhaps matches TRBD1 (5 bases). This CDR3 region has 12 residues. The V gene's germline CDR1 is SGHTA and CDR2 FQGNSA. The CDR3 DNA reads as TGTGCCAGCAGCTCCAACAGCAGGGTCCTCCTTTTT. This translates into CASSSNSRVLLF. Full variable domain (remainder filled in from reference TRBV7-2 and TRBJ1-4): GAGVSQSPSNKVTEKGKDVELRCDPISGHTALYWYRQSLGQGLEFLIYFQGNSAPDKSGLPSDRFSAERTGGSVSTLTIQRTQQEDSAVYLCASSSNSRVLLFGSGTQLSVL.

This clone was seen once. The rearrangement uses TRBV19 and TRBJ2-3, with D unresolved. With 4 bases removed from V and 12 bases from J, the gap between germline ends came to 17 bases. The CDR3 sequence is 13 residues long. Germline V lookup: CDR1 LNHDA, CDR2 SQIVND (reference sequence). CDR3 sequence (DNA): TGTGCCAGTAGTACCTCTATAACCTACCCCCAGTATTTT. Its protein product is CASSTSITYPQYF.

J is TRBJ2-5 and V is TRBV11-2; 8 bases are shared with TRBD2. The CDR3 has 15 residues. Trimming removed 5 bases from V and 4 bases from J; junction bases left unmatched: 9. The germline V gene encodes CDR1 SGHAT and CDR2 FQNNGV. For the CDR3, the DNA is TGTGCCAGCAGCACGGTGGGACTAGTTGGAGAGACCCAGTACTTC. Its protein is CASSTVGLVGETQYF.

The gene calls are TRBV27 and TRBJ2-1, with 9 bases that match TRBD1. This CDR3 is 15 amino acids long. V shed 3 bases and J 6 bases; nucleotides not matched to a gene: 6. CDR1 MNHEY and CDR2 SMNVEV come from the germline V gene (reference sequence). This CDR3 is CASSFLDRGFNEQFF. The CDR3 DNA follows: TGTGCCAGCAGTTTTTTGGACAGGGGATTCAATGAGCAGTTCTTC.

The J gene is TRBJ1-2, the V gene TRBV12-3 or TRBV12-4; a possible D gene is TRBD1 (6 bases). V dropped 2 bases and J dropped 6 bases, with 10 bases sitting between them. The CDR3 loop spans 13 amino acids. For the CDR3, the DNA is TGTGCCAGCAGTTTACGACAGGTGGATGGCTACACCTTC. This codes for CASSLRQVDGYTF.

The genes are TRBV7-3 and TRBJ1-6; maybe TRBD1 (6 bases). Deletions cut 2 bases from V and 2 bases from J, with 10 bases between. The CDR3 runs to 16 residues. CDR1 and CDR2 from the germline V gene are SGHTA and FQGTGA. CDR3 loop: CASSLGGTTYNSPLHF. The CDR3 coding sequence is TGTGCCAGCAGCTTAGGGGGCACGACCTATAATTCACCCCTCCACTTT.

This chain connects TRBV5-8 to TRBJ1-2; tentative D call: TRBD1 (6 bases). CDR3 size: 14 residues. The V gene's germline CDR1 is SGHTS and CDR2 YDEGEE. V lost 4 bases and J lost 2, with 12 bases in between. The CDR3 sequence is CASSRRQDNYGYTF. Here the CDR3 DNA reads TGTGCCAGCAGCAGGAGACAGGACAACTATGGCTACACCTTC.

In DNA form, the CDR3 reads TGTGCCAGCTCACCTCGATCTACAGGGACGCCTAGCTATGGCTACACCTTC. This codes for CASSPRSTGTPSYGYTF. This chain links TRBV18 with TRBJ1-2, with D possibly matching TRBD1 (6 bases). Between the trimmed V and J ends, which lost 3 bases and 4 bases, there was a span of 21 bases. Germline V CDR1 and CDR2: KGHSH, LQKENI. The CDR3 is made up of 17 amino acids.

V gene TRBV18 combines with J gene TRBJ2-3; D possibly corresponds to TRBD2 (6 bases). This CDR3 spans 18 amino acids. The germline V and J ends were trimmed by 0 bases and 2 bases, with 18 bases remaining between them. Germline assignment: CDR1 KGHSH and CDR2 LQKENI. CDR3 sequence (DNA): TGTGCCAGCTCACCACCGTTTGGTAGTGCGGGGAACACAGATACGCAGTATTTT. Residues: CASSPPFGSAGNTDTQYF. The variable domain in full, with the rest retrieved from reference TRBV18 and TRBJ2-3, is NAGVMQNPRHLVRRRGQEARLRCSPMKGHSHVYWYRQLPEEGLKFMVYLQKENIIDESGMPKERFSAEFPKEGPSILRIQQVVRGDSAAYFCASSPPFGSAGNTDTQYFGPGTRLTVL.

The chain links TRBV24-1 to TRBJ1-5; possibly TRBD1 for D (5 bases). Germline values: CDR1 KGHDR, CDR2 SFDVKD. Deletions cut 3 bases from V and 0 bases from J, with 14 bases between. The CDR3 has 17 residues. CDR3 loop: CATSDEAGPYSNQPQHF. CDR3 in DNA: TGTGCCACCAGTGATGAGGCAGGGCCCTATAGCAATCAGCCCCAGCATTTT.